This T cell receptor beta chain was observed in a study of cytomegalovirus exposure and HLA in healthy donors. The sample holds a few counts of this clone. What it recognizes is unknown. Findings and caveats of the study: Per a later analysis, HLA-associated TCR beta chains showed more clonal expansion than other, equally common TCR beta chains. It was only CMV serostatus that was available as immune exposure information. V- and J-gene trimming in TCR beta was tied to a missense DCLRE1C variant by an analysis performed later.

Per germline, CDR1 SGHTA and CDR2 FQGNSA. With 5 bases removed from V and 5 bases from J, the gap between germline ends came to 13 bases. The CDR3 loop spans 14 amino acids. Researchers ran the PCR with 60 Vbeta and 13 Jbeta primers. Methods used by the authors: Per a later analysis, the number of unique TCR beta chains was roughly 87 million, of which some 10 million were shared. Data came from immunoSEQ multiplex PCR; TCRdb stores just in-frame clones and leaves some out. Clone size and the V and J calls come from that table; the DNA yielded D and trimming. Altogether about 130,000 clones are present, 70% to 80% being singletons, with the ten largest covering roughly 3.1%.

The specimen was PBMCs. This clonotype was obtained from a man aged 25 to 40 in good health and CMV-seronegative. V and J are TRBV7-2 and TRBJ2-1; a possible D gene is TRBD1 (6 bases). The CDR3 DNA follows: TGTGCCAGCAGCCTTCGGGACACGAACAATGAGCAGTTCTTC. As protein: CASSLRDTNNEQFF.